This T cell receptor (beta chain) originates from a study of type 1 regulatory T cells. About the study: This in vitro CD4 product, T-allo10, is enriched for Tr1 cells and alloantigen-specific.

This clonotype was seen more than once but under ten times. TCRdb re-derived calls from the reads in MiXCR, one entry per CDR3 protein. The sample holds 75,000 to 100,000 distinct CDR3 sequences; about a third are singletons and the top ten take 2% to 2.5%. This CDR3 region has 13 residues. J was trimmed by 6 bases and V by 6 bases; bases with no gene match: 8. Germline CDR1 is DFQATT and CDR2 is SNEGSKA (reference sequence). This clonotype originated in a human donor in good health. The specimen was CD4+ T cells, either the whole sample or a sorted fraction (not recorded which). The chain carries TRBV20-1 and TRBJ2-1; 7 nucleotides align to TRBD2. The CDR3 loop reads CSAGGSGTNEQFF. The CDR3 nucleotides are TGCAGTGCGGGAGGGAGCGGGACCAATGAGCAGTTCTTC.